A single sample gave rise to the 10 T cell receptor beta chains below, sequenced in a study of cytomegalovirus exposure and HLA in healthy donors. PCR amplification relied on 60 Vbeta primers (plus 13 Jbeta primers). Profiled with immunoSEQ multiplex PCR; TCRdb holds only in-frame clones, not every one. The sample carries some 130,000 clones, roughly 82% recorded once. Sequencing used PBMCs. The receptors derive from a male donor in good health and CMV-seropositive.

In regard to this clone: The junction departs from germline at one end; a sequencing error may be responsible. J is TRBJ2-3 and V is TRBV28; 7 bases agree with TRBD2. This CDR3 is 17 amino acids long. Germline CDR1 and CDR2: MDHEN and SYDVKM. The DNA for the CDR3 is TGTGCCAGCAATTTATACGGGACTATTCGGGCCACAGATACGCAGTATTTT. It specifies CASNLYGTIRATDTQYF.

The chain uses TRBV28 and TRBJ2-7, with 7 positions matching TRBD2. The germline V gene encodes CDR1 MDHEN and CDR2 SYDVKM. V was clipped by 3 bases and J by 3 bases; unmatched bases: 8. This CDR3 contains 15 residues. The CDR3 coding sequence is TGTGCCAGCAGTTTTGGGGGGGACGTATTCTACGAGCAGTACTTC. Translation gives CASSFGGDVFYEQYF.

The gene calls are TRBV6-5 and TRBJ2-7; 7 bases fit TRBD1. The ends lost 5 bases at V and 6 bases at J; junction bases unmatched: 7. Germline loops: CDR1 MNHEY, CDR2 SVGAGI. This CDR3 is built from 13 residues. The CDR3 DNA sequence: TGTGCCAGCAGTCCCTACCCAGGGGGCGAGCAGTACTTC. This codes for CASSPYPGGEQYF.

The V gene is TRBV29-1, the J gene TRBJ1-3, with a weak D call TRBD1 (6 bases). The length of the CDR3 is 16 residues. Germline CDR1 reads SQVTM; CDR2 reads ANQGSEA. Trimming cost V 4 bases and J 2 bases, with 18 bases left between them. The CDR3 reads CSVVSWGRGPGNTIYF. The CDR3 DNA reads TGCAGCGTTGTTTCTTGGGGCAGGGGCCCTGGAAACACCATATATTTT.

This clone has only a few counts. The chain combines TRBV12-1 with TRBJ2-7; no check of the table's D call, TRBD2, against the DNA was made. TRBV12-1 is marked as a pseudogene. The CDR3 spans 19 residues. CDR3 amino acids: CASSSVQFPAGGLAYEQYF. In nucleotides, the CDR3 is TGTGCCAGCAGCTCCGTTCAATTCCCAGCGGGAGGGCTCGCCTACGAGCAGTACTTC.

The sample holds a few counts of this clone. The chain is built from TRBV30 and TRBJ1-2; D gene unclear. Trimming removed 0 bases at V and 7 bases at J, with 15 bases between. Looked up from germline, CDR1 is GTSNPN and CDR2 is SVGIG (reference sequence). CDR3 length: 14 residues. The DNA of the CDR3 is TGTGCCTGGAGTGTAAGTCAAGTGGAGCGTGGCTACACCTTC. Its translation is CAWSVSQVERGYTF.

V usage is TRBV2 and J usage is TRBJ2-1; 9 bases match TRBD2. Germline trimming cut 6 bases from V and 3 bases from J; bases unmatched to any gene: 15. Germline V gene sequence: CDR1 SNHLY, CDR2 FYNNEI. The CDR3 contains 18 residues. The CDR3 nucleotides are TGTGCCAGCAGCCTAACACAAATAGCGGGAGAACTCTACAATGAGCAGTTCTTC. It encodes CASSLTQIAGELYNEQFF.

This clone was counted only a few times. This chain joins TRBV27 and TRBJ2-7; 9 bases match TRBD1. V trimming: 9 bases; J trimming: 6 bases; junction bases outside the gene matches: 9. CDR3 size: 13 residues. The V gene's germline CDR1 is MNHEY and CDR2 SMNVEV (reference sequence). CDR3 DNA: TGTGCCAGTGGCCGGGACAGGGACGGCGAGCAGTACTTC. Translating it yields CASGRDRDGEQYF.

The chain combines TRBV6-5 with TRBJ2-7; tentatively, D is TRBD1 (6 bases). This CDR3 is built from 12 residues. V was pared by 7 bases and J by 3 bases, with 10 bases between. The V gene's germline CDR1 is MNHEY and CDR2 SVGAGI. In nucleotides, the CDR3 is TGTGCCAGCATCGACAGGCTCTACGAGCAGTACTTC. This encodes CASIDRLYEQYF.

This clone was observed a single time. The chain couples TRBV28 to TRBJ2-1; unclear D gene. Trimming left V 5 bases short and J 6 bases short, with 11 bases between. This CDR3 is 13 amino acids long. Germline assignment: CDR1 MDHEN and CDR2 SYDVKM. The CDR3: CASSLPSTNEQFF. The CDR3 bases are TGTGCCAGCAGTCTTCCCTCTACCAATGAGCAGTTCTTC.